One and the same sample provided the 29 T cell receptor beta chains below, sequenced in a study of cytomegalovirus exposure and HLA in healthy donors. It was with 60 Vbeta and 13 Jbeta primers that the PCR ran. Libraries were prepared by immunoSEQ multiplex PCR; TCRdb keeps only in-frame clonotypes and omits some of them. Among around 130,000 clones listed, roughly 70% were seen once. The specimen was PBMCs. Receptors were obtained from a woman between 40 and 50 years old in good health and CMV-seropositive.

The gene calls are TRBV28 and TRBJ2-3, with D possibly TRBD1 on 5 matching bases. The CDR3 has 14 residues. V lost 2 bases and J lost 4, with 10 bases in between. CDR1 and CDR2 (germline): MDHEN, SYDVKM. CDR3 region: CASSLVAGPDTQYF. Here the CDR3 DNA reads TGTGCCAGCAGTTTAGTAGCAGGGCCAGATACGCAGTATTTT.

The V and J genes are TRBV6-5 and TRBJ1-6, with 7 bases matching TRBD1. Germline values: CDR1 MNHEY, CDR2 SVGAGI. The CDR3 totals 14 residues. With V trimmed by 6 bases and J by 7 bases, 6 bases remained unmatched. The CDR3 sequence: CASRTTGLNSPLHF. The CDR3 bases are TGTGCCAGCAGGACGACAGGGTTGAATTCACCCCTCCACTTT.

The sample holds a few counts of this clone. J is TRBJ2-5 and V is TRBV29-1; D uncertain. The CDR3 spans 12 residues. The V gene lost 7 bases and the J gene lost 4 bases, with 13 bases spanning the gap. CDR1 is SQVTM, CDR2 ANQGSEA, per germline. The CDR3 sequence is CSDYPSRETQYF. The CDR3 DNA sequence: TGCAGCGACTACCCGAGCCGAGAGACCCAGTACTTC.

CDR3 loop: CASSRDYGDEQYF. CDR3 in DNA: TGTGCCAGCAGCCGGGACTATGGAGACGAGCAGTACTTC. This chain links TRBV7-9 with TRBJ2-7; TRBD2 matches at 7 bases. Germline trimming cut 5 bases from V and 5 bases from J; bases unmatched to any gene: 6. Germline V lookup: CDR1 SEHNR, CDR2 FQNEAQ (reference sequence). The CDR3 length is 13 residues. The full variable domain, rest sourced from reference TRBV7-9 and TRBJ2-7, is DTGVSQNPRHKITKRGQNVTFRCDPISEHNRLYWYRQTLGQGPEFLTYFQNEAQLEKSRLLSDRFSAERPKGSFSTLEIQRTEQGDSAMYLCASSRDYGDEQYFGPGTRLTVT.

The CDR3 DNA reads TGTGCCAGCAGCACACAGACACAAGAGACCCAGTACTTC. This encodes CASSTQTQETQYF. The chain couples TRBV7-9 to TRBJ2-5, with D unclear. Germline-derived CDR1 and CDR2 are SEHNR and FQNEAQ (reference sequence). V was shortened by 5 bases and J by 2 bases, with 9 bases between the two germline ends. The CDR3 extends over 13 amino acids.

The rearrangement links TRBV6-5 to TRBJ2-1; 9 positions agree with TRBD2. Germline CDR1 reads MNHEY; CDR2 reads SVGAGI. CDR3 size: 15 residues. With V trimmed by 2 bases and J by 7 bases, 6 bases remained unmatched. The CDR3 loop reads CASSYSGSGRNEQFF. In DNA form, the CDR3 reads TGTGCCAGCAGTTACAGCGGTAGCGGGAGAAATGAGCAGTTCTTC.

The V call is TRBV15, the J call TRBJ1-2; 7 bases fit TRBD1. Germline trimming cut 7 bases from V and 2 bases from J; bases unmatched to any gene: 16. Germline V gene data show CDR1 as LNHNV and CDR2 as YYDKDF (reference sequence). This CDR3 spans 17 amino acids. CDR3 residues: CATTKGAGRGQNYGYTF. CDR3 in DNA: TGTGCCACCACAAAAGGGGCGGGTAGGGGGCAGAACTATGGCTACACCTTC.

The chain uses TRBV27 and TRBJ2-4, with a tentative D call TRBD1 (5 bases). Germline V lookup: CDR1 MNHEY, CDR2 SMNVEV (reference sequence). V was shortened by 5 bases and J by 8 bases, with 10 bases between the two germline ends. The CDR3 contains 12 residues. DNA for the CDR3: TGTGCCAGCAGTCCTCAGGGTTACATTCAGTACTTC. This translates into CASSPQGYIQYF.

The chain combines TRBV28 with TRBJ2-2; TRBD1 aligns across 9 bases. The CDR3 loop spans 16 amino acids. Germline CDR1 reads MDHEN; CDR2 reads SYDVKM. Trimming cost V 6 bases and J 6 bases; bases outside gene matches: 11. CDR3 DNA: TGTGCCAGCAGCCCCCCGGGACAGGGAATCCCCGGGGAGCTGTTTTTT. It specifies CASSPPGQGIPGELFF.

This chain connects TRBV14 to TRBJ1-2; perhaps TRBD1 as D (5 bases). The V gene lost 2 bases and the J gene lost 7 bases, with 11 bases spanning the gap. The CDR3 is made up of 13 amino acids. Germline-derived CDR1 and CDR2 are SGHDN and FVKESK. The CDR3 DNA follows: TGTGCCAGCAGCCAAACCCCCCAGGGTGGCTACACCTTC. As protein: CASSQTPQGGYTF.

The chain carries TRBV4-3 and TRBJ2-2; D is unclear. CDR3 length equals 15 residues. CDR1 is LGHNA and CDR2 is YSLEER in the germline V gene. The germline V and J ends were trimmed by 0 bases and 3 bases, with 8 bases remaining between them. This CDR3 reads CASSQERVDTGELFF. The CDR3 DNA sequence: TGCGCCAGCAGCCAAGAACGCGTCGACACCGGGGAGCTGTTTTTT.

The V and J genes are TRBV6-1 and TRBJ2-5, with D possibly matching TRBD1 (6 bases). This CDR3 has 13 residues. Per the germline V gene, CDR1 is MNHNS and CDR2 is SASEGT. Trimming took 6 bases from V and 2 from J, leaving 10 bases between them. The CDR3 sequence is CASSGTLQETQYF. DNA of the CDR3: TGTGCCAGCAGCGGGACATTACAAGAGACCCAGTACTTC.

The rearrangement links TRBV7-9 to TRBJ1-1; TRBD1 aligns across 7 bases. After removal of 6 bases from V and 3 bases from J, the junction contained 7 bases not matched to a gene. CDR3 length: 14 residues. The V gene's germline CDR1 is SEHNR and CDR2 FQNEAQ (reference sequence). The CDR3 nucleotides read TGTGCCAGCAGTTCCACACAGGGGTACACTGAAGCTTTCTTT. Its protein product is CASSSTQGYTEAFF.

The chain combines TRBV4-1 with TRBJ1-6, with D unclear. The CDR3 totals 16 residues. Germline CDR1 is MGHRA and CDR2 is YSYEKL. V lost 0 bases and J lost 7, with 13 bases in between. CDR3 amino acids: CASSQDQAQKNSPLHF. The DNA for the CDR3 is TGCGCCAGCAGCCAAGATCAGGCCCAGAAAAATTCACCCCTCCACTTT.

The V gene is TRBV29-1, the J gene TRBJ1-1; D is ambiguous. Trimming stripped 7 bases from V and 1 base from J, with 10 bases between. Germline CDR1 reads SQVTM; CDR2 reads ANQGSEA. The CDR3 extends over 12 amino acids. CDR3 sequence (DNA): TGCAGCGCAGGACGGGGGAACACTGAAGCTTTCTTT. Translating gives CSAGRGNTEAFF. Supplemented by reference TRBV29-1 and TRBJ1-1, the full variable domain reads SAVISQKPSRDICQRGTSLTIQCQVDSQVTMMFWYRQQPGQSLTLIATANQGSEATYESGFVIDKFPISRPNLTFSTLTVSNMSPEDSSIYLCSAGRGNTEAFFGQGTRLTVV.

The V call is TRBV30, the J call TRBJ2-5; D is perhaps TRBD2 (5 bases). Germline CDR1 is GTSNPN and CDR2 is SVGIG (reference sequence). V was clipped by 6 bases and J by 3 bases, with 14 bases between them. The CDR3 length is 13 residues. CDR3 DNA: TGTGCCTGCGAAGCGAGGGAAGAAGAGACCCAGTACTTC. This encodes CACEAREEETQYF.

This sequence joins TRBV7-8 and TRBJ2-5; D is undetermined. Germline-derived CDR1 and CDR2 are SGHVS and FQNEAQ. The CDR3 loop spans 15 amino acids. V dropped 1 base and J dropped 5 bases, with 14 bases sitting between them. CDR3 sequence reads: CASSLVGQVLETQYF. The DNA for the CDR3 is TGTGCCAGCAGCTTAGTGGGCCAGGTACTCGAGACCCAGTACTTC. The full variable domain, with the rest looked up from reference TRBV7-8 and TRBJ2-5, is GAGVSQSPRYKVAKRGQDVALRCDPISGHVSLFWYQQALGQGPEFLTYFQNEAQLDKSGLPSDRFFAERPEGSVSTLKIQRTQQEDSAVYLCASSLVGQVLETQYFGPGTRLLVL.

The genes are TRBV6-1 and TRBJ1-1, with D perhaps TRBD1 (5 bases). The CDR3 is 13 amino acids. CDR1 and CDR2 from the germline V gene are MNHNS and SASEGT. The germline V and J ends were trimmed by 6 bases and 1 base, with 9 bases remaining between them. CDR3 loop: CASRTGQNTEAFF. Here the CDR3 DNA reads TGTGCCAGCAGAACCGGACAGAACACTGAAGCTTTCTTT.

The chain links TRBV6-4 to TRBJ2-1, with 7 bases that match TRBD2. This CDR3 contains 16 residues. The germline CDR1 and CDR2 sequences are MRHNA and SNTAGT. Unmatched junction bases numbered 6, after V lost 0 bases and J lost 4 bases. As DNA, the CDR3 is TGTGCCAGCAGTGACTCCGGCGCTAGCGGTTACAATGAGCAGTTCTTC. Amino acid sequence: CASSDSGASGYNEQFF.

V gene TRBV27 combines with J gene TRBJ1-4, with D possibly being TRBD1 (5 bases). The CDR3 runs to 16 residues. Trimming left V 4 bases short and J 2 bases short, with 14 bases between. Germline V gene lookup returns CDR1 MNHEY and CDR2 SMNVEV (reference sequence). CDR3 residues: CASSSLRQRTNEKLFF. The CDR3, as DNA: TGTGCCAGCAGTTCTCTCCGACAGCGCACTAATGAAAAACTGTTTTTT.

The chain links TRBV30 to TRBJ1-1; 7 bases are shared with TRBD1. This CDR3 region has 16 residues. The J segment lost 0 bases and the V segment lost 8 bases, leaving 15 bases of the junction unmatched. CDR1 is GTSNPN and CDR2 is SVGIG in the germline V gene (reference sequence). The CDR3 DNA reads TGTGCCAGAGCTGGACAGGCCTCAACTATGAACACTGAAGCTTTCTTT. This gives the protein CARAGQASTMNTEAFF. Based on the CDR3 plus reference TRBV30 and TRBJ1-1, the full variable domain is SQTIHQWPATLVQPVGSPLSLECTVEGTSNPNLYWYRQAAGRGLQLLFYSVGIGQISSEVPQNLSASRPQDRQFILSSKKLLLSDSGFYLCARAGQASTMNTEAFFGQGTRLTVV.

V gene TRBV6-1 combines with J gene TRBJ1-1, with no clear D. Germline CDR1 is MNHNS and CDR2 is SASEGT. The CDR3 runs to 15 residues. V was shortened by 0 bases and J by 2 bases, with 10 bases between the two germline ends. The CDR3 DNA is TGTGCCAGCAGTGAAGCGCGGTCTCATAACACTGAAGCTTTCTTT. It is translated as CASSEARSHNTEAFF.

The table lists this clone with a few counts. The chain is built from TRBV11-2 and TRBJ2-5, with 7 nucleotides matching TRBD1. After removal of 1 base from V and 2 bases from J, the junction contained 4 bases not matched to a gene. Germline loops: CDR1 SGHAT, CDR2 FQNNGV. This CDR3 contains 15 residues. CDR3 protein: CASSLVWDRQETQYF. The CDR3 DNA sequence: TGTGCCAGCAGCTTAGTCTGGGACAGACAAGAGACCCAGTACTTC.

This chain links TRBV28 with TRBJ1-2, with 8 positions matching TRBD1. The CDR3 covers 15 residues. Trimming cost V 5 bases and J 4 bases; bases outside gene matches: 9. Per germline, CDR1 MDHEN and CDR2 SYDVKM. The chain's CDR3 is CASSLYRGSGYGYTF. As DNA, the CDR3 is TGTGCCAGCAGTCTCTACAGGGGGAGCGGCTATGGCTACACCTTC.

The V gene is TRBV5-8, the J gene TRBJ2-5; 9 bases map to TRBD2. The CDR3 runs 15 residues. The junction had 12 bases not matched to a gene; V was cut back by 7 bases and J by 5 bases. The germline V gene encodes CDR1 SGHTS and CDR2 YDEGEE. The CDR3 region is CASWAQRGVRETQYF. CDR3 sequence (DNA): TGTGCCAGCTGGGCTCAGCGGGGGGTACGGGAGACCCAGTACTTC.

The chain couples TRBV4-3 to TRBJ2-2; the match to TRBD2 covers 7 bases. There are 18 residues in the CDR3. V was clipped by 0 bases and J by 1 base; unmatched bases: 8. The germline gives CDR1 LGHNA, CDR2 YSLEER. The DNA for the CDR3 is TGCGCCAGCAGCCAAGATCCGGGCGGGAGTGTGAACACCGGGGAGCTGTTTTTT. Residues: CASSQDPGGSVNTGELFF.

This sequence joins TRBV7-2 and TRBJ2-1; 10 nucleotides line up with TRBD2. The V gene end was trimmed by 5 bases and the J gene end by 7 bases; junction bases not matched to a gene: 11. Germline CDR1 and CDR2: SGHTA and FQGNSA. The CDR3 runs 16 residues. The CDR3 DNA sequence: TGTGCCAGCAGCACCATAGCGGGAGGTCTCCGGAATGAGCAGTTCTTC. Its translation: CASSTIAGGLRNEQFF.

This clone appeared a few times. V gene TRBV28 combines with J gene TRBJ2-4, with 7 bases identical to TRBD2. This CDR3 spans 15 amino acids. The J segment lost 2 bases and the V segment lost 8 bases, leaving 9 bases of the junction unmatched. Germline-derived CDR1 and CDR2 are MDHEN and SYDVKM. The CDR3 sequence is CASLGEGRTKNIQYF. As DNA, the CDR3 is TGTGCCAGCCTGGGGGAGGGCCGGACCAAAAACATTCAGTACTTC.

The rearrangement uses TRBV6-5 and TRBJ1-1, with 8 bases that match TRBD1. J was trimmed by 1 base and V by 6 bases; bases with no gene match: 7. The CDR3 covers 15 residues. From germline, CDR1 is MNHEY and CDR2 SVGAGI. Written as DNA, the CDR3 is TGTGCCAGCAGGGAACCGGGACAGGAGAACACTGAAGCTTTCTTT. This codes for CASREPGQENTEAFF.